The sequence of this TCR beta chain was determined in a study of blood T cell repertoires in COVID-19. Study information: COVID-19 samples, acute and convalescent, were from the United States, Italy and Spain. PBMCs, B-cell-depleted T cells, or T cells were the source of the cDNA or gDNA that made up the material.

Trimming at V came to 1 base and at J to 15 bases, leaving 11 bases not matched to a gene. Germline V gene lookup returns CDR1 SEHNR and CDR2 FQNEAQ (reference sequence). This CDR3 is built from 14 residues. Profiling relied on immunoSEQ multiplex PCR, and the TCRdb table lists in-frame clones only, not all of them. The profile covers some 250,000 clones, with roughly 89% appearing a single time and 8.8% taken by the ten largest. The cohort comprised adults aged 18 to 89 years residing in around 25 US areas. Cohort 3 recovery required two negative PCRs, clearance, or symptom resolution. Sequenced input: PBMCs or T cells enriched from blood (not recorded which). This rearrangement joins TRBV7-9 to TRBJ2-1; 8 bases match TRBD1. The receptor's source is a man in his forties who had recovered from COVID-19. The CDR3, as DNA: TGTGCCAGCAGCTTAGTAGGACGAGGACAGGGCGCGTTCTTC. It encodes CASSLVGRGQGAFF.